This T cell receptor (beta chain) was identified in a study of cytomegalovirus exposure and HLA in healthy donors. Unmatched junction bases numbered 16, after V lost 1 base and J lost 11 bases. CDR3 length equals 16 residues. CDR1 is SGHRS, CDR2 YFSETQ, per germline. Primers for the PCR totalled 60 Vbeta and 13 Jbeta. Original handling: Roughly 11 million shared chains were among the approximately 87 million unique TCR beta chains that a later analysis counted. Sequencing was performed with immunoSEQ multiplex PCR; in TCRdb, only in-frame clones are kept and a portion is missing. V and J calls and clone size are those listed in that table; D and trimming were worked out from the DNA. This sample carries 150,000 or so clones, around 82% of them seen once, and the ten largest clones take around 6.6%. General study results and limits: Later, an analysis showed that TCR beta chains associated with HLA were more clonally expanded than others that were equally common.

Of note for this clone: Its cognate antigen is unknown.

Sequences were obtained from PBMCs. The chain carries TRBV5-1 and TRBJ2-3; TRBD1 agrees at 7 bases. The TCR was taken from a woman aged 45-65 years in good health and CMV-seropositive. The CDR3 sequence is CASSLISGTASPKQYF. The CDR3 bases are TGCGCCAGCAGCTTGATCTCCGGGACAGCCTCTCCGAAGCAGTATTTT.